The T cell receptor beta chain under discussion was sequenced for a study of metastatic and nonmetastatic thyroid tumors (TCRdb year 2020). Background on the whole study: Repertoires from peripheral blood and from tumor or nodule tissue samples of malignant and benign thyroid patients were compared.

General study outcomes and caveats: TCR beta diversity was reported as significantly higher in malignant tumors than in benign nodules, in both blood and tumor samples.

Libraries were constructed by PCR. TCRdb shows the sequencer as Illumina HiSeq 4000. High-throughput sequencing was used to profile the TCR beta-chain CDR3 region of every patient. Per the source publication's procedure: The researchers built a classifier to tell apart papillary thyroid cancer patients with distant metastasis, based on CDR3 differences among clinicopathological groups. The Shannon index was used to measure repertoire diversity, and the Morisita-Horn index was used to measure how similar tumor and blood repertoires were. The public reads were reanalyzed by TCRdb: fastp trimming at Q25, MiXCR alignment, in-frame beta chains only. The V and J calls shown here were made by TCRdb, not taken from the authors' results. The sample profile shows some 13,000 clones; roughly 25% of them were found once. The ten largest account for approximately 10% of the sample. The CDR3 numbers 15 residues from cysteine through phenylalanine. Of the read, only the CDR3 DNA is kept; its 45 bases are in frame from base 1. V gives up 5 bases and J gives up 6 bases, and the segment between their germline ends measures 17 bases. Per the germline V gene, SGHAT is the CDR1 and FQNNGV is the CDR2.

None of the patients had been given any treatment before thyroid surgery. The study retrospectively analysed patient clinical samples collected from about 2011 to 2018 using T-cell receptor beta sequencing. For this clone: No antigen is known for it. Base qualities were left out, and no much larger clone turns up one base away.

The sample was tumor tissue. This clonotype was obtained from a female donor with papillary thyroid cancer or a benign thyroid nodule (not recorded which). Some clones in this sample may be carry-over from other donors' samples. The V and J genes are TRBV11-2 and TRBJ2-1; the D gene is possibly TRBD2, with 5 bases matching. The DNA reads as follows: TGTGCCAGCAGCCTTGACTGGAGGTCTATCAATGAGCAGTTCTTC. Translated, it gives CASSLDWRSINEQFF.